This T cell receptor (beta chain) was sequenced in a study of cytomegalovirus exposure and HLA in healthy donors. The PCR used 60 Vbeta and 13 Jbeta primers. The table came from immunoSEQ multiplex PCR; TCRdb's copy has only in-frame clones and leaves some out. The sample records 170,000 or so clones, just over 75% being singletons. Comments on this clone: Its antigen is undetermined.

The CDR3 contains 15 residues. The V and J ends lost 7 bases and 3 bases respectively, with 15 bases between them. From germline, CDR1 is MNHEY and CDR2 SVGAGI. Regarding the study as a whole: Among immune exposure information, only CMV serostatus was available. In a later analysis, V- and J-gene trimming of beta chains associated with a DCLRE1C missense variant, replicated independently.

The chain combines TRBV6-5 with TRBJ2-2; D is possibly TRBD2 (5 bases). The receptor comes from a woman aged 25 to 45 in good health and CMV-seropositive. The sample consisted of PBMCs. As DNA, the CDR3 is TGTGCCAGCACCGCAAAGTGGGAGTACACCGGGGAGCTGTTTTTT. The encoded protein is CASTAKWEYTGELFF.